The 31 T cell receptor beta chains reported below all come from one sample, sequenced in a study of T cells in Graves' hyperthyroidism and ophthalmopathy. RNA transcripts gave rise to amplified TCR beta CDR3 regions. The HTBI primer set drove a first-round RT-PCR of the TCR CDR3. Each CDR3 protein gets one entry after TCRdb re-called the multiplex PCR reads with MiXCR. The table records tens of thousands of distinct CDR3 sequences, about 50% of them present only once. The material sequenced was blood. These receptors originate from a woman in her fifties or sixties with Graves' hyperthyroidism that later progressed to Graves' ophthalmopathy.

Remarks on this clonotype: At one end the junction does not follow the germline gene, possibly because of a read error. The chain carries TRBV6-1 and TRBJ1-2; D not resolved. In germline, CDR1 is MNHNS, CDR2 SASEGT. The CDR3 runs 15 residues. In DNA form, the CDR3 reads TGTGCCAGCAGTGAATCTGGCAGACCTAACTATGGCCACACCTTC. Protein: CASSESGRPNYGHTF.

This clonotype was seen ten or more times. The gene calls are TRBV9 and TRBJ2-7; weak D call: TRBD2 (6 bases). The CDR3 runs to 15 residues. Germline CDR1 reads SGDLS; CDR2 reads YYNGEE. The V end was cut by 4 bases, the J end by 0 bases, with 14 bases between. CDR3 loop: CASSISRDSSYEQYF. The CDR3 bases are TGTGCCAGCAGCATTAGCAGGGACTCCTCCTACGAGCAGTACTTC.

This clonotype has ten or more counts. The rearrangement joins TRBV13 to TRBJ2-7; 11 nucleotides agree with TRBD2. With V trimmed by 1 base and J by 7 bases, 6 bases remained unmatched. The CDR3 sequence is 15 residues long. Germline CDR1 reads PRHDT; CDR2 reads FYEKMQ (reference sequence). CDR3 bases: TGTGCCAGCAGCTTAGTAGCGGGAGGGTCCCCGGAGCAGTACTTC. Residues: CASSLVAGGSPEQYF.

J is TRBJ1-2 and V is TRBV5-8; D is possibly TRBD1 (5 bases). Germline loops: CDR1 SGHTS, CDR2 YDEGEE. This CDR3 contains 14 residues. Trimming left V 6 bases short and J 4 bases short, with 16 bases between. The CDR3 DNA reads as TGTGCCAGCATCTGGGGAGGGGCCAGCTATGGCTACACCTTC. This gives the protein CASIWGGASYGYTF.

V and J are TRBV5-1 and TRBJ2-3; TRBD2 agrees at 9 bases. Trimming at V came to 3 bases and at J to 1 base, leaving 6 bases not matched to a gene. This CDR3 region has 16 residues. The germline gives CDR1 SGHRS, CDR2 YFSETQ. The CDR3 DNA follows: TGCGCCAGCAGCTCGAAGCGGGGGGCTGGCACAGATACGCAGTATTTT. Translated: CASSSKRGAGTDTQYF.

This clonotype ranks as medium-sized (0.01 to 0.1%). J is TRBJ2-3 and V is TRBV10-1; 8 bases agree with TRBD2. This CDR3 contains 15 residues. Per germline, CDR1 WNHNN and CDR2 SYGVQD (reference sequence). V lost 5 bases, J lost 3 bases, and 7 bases stayed unmatched. The CDR3 DNA follows: TGCGCCAGCAGTTGCCGACTAGCGAAGACAGATACGCAGTATTTT. Its translation: CASSCRLAKTDTQYF.

This clonotype appeared a single time. V is TRBV7-2 and J is TRBJ1-2, with D hard to call. The CDR3 has 11 residues. V lost 4 bases and J lost 8, with 8 bases in between. The germline V gene has CDR1 SGHTA and CDR2 FQGNSA. The CDR3 nucleotides read TGTGCCAGCAGCTATGCGGGGGGCTACACCTTC. This sequence encodes CASSYAGGYTF.

The chain carries TRBV7-9 and TRBJ2-2; maybe TRBD1 (6 bases). This CDR3 spans 13 amino acids. With 5 bases removed from V and 7 bases from J, the gap between germline ends came to 11 bases. Germline V gene sequence: CDR1 SEHNR, CDR2 FQNEAQ (reference sequence). The CDR3 coding sequence is TGTGCCAGCAGCATACAGGGTAGCGGGGAGCTGTTTTTT. Translated, it gives CASSIQGSGELFF.

The chain joins TRBV5-6 to TRBJ2-5; no firm D call. The V end was cut by 0 bases, the J end by 4 bases, with 13 bases between. The germline CDR1 and CDR2 sequences are SGHDT and YYEEEE. CDR3 size: 15 residues. CDR3 nucleotide sequence: TGTGCCAGCAGCTTGGCAGCCTCCCCCCGAGAGACCCAGTACTTC. It translates to CASSLAASPRETQYF.

The rearrangement links TRBV11-3 to TRBJ2-2, with D possibly being TRBD2 (5 bases). CDR3 length: 14 amino acids. V was trimmed by 0 bases and J by 9 bases, leaving 11 bases between them. CDR1 is SGHNT and CDR2 is YENEEA in the germline V gene. Here the CDR3 reads CASSLDQGGRELFF. The DNA for the CDR3 is TGTGCCAGCAGCTTAGATCAAGGCGGGCGGGAGCTGTTTTTT.

This rearrangement joins TRBV6-1 to TRBJ2-5; no definite D call. The CDR3 runs to 12 residues. Germline V gives CDR1 MNHNS, CDR2 SASEGT. The V end was cut by 9 bases, the J end by 5 bases, with 13 bases between. The CDR3 nucleotides are TGTGCCAGTTTTCTTGGAGCGGAGACCCAGTACTTC. Protein product: CASFLGAETQYF.

The V gene is TRBV9, the J gene TRBJ1-2; D gene ambiguous. Germline V CDR1 and CDR2: SGDLS, YYNGEE. The V end lost 3 bases, the J end lost 2 bases, and 11 bases lay between the germline ends. The CDR3 loop spans 14 amino acids. The CDR3 loop is CASSESRENYGYTF. DNA of the CDR3: TGTGCCAGCAGCGAATCCCGGGAGAACTATGGCTACACCTTC.

About this clonotype itself: No conserved phenylalanine or tryptophan ends this CDR3, so it is likely a read error. No DNA is shown, since the ends of the CDR3 on it are uncertain; the CDR3 is the one TCRdb lists. The chain is built from TRBV7-2 and TRBJ2-1; the table's D call, TRBD2, was not checked against the DNA. From germline, CDR1 is SGHTA and CDR2 FQGNSA. The CDR3 region is 16 residues in length, termini included. This CDR3 is CASSPPEAGVLDERFL.

This clonotype has a count of ten or more. The chain has TRBV20-1 and TRBJ2-2; a weak D match, TRBD1 (6 bases). Trimming took off 6 bases at V and 6 bases at J, with 14 bases between the two ends. This CDR3 region has 13 residues. Germline-derived CDR1 and CDR2 are DFQATT and SNEGSKA (reference sequence). CDR3 sequence: CSAQGSVPGELFF. In DNA, the CDR3 is TGCAGTGCCCAGGGGTCAGTTCCCGGGGAGCTGTTTTTT.

In this sample, this clonotype turned up many times. Written as DNA, the CDR3 is TGTGCCAGCAGCCAATACTCTAGCGGGAGGTACAATGAGCAGTTCTTC. Its protein product is CASSQYSSGRYNEQFF. The J gene is TRBJ2-1, the V gene TRBV6-1; 11 bases fit TRBD2. Unmatched junction bases numbered 8, after V lost 6 bases and J lost 4 bases. This CDR3 comprises 16 residues. Germline V gene sequence: CDR1 MNHNS, CDR2 SASEGT.

V is TRBV7-8 and J is TRBJ2-1; D call uncertain. The V gene's germline CDR1 is SGHVS and CDR2 FQNEAQ. V shed 2 bases and J shed 7 bases, with 9 bases lying between them. The CDR3 contains 13 residues. The CDR3: CASSLLGFNEQFF. The CDR3, as DNA: TGTGCCAGCAGCTTACTAGGGTTTAATGAGCAGTTCTTC.

With respect to this clonotype: This may be a read error: a much more frequent sequence differs by one nucleotide. The V and J genes are TRBV4-1 and TRBJ2-4; 7 bases are a match to TRBD2. CDR3 length: 13 amino acids. The germline V gene has CDR1 MGHRA and CDR2 YSYEKL. Unmatched junction bases numbered 1, after V lost 1 base and J lost 7 bases. The CDR3 DNA sequence: TGCGCCAGCAGCCAAGGGGGGGGGAACATTCAGTACTTC. Translating it yields CASSQGGGNIQYF.

Relative to its sample, this clonotype is medium-sized. The chain employs TRBV7-2 and TRBJ2-3; 10 bases agree with TRBD1. Trimming took 3 bases from V and 6 from J; bases not matched to a gene: 6. CDR3 size: 15 residues. Germline V gene data show CDR1 as SGHTA and CDR2 as FQGNSA. CDR3 residues: CASSFRQGAGDTQYF. CDR3 nucleotide sequence: TGTGCCAGCAGCTTCCGACAGGGGGCAGGGGATACGCAGTATTTT.

As concerns this clonotype: A read error is likely, as this CDR3 ends without the conserved phenylalanine or tryptophan. The DNA is omitted, as the CDR3 cannot be located on it reliably, and the CDR3 follows TCRdb's listing. This chain joins TRBV9 and TRBJ2-3; the listed D gene, TRBD1, was not tested against the DNA. Germline V CDR1 and CDR2: SGDLS, YYNGEE. The CDR3 sequence runs 11 residues, both termini included. CDR3 region: CASSVGGQGIY.

This chain uses TRBV6-4 with TRBJ2-1; 9 bases match TRBD2. With V trimmed by 3 bases and J by 3 bases, 12 bases remained unmatched. The CDR3 is 18 amino acids. CDR1 is MRHNA, CDR2 SNTAGT, per germline. CDR3 nucleotide sequence: TGTGCCAGCAGTGAGTTTCGTAGCGGGAGCTCTTACTACAATGAGCAGTTCTTC. Amino acid sequence: CASSEFRSGSSYYNEQFF.

This clonotype was detected ten times or more. The chain carries TRBV12-3 or TRBV12-4 and TRBJ2-1; 8 nucleotides align to TRBD1. The junction had 3 bases not matched to a gene; V was cut back by 3 bases and J by 2 bases. The CDR3 is 15 residues long. The CDR3 DNA sequence: TGTGCCAGCAGTTTCGAGACAGGGGCCTACAATGAGCAGTTCTTC. It codes for CASSFETGAYNEQFF.

This clonotype was seen only once. The J gene is TRBJ2-5, the V gene TRBV7-9; the D gene is possibly TRBD1 (6 bases). V was pared by 6 bases and J by 2 bases, with 13 bases between. The CDR3 covers 14 residues. CDR1 is SEHNR and CDR2 is FQNEAQ in the germline V gene (reference sequence). CDR3 nucleotides: TGTGCCAGCAGTAGGACAGCGGCACAAGAGACCCAGTACTTC. This translates into CASSRTAAQETQYF.

V is TRBV5-6 and J is TRBJ1-1; perhaps TRBD1 as D (5 bases). V lost 6 bases and J lost 1, with 13 bases in between. This CDR3 is built from 14 residues. CDR1 SGHDT and CDR2 YYEEEE come from the germline V gene. CDR3: CASNSYTGNTEAFF. The CDR3 DNA reads as TGTGCCAGCAACTCCTACACAGGGAACACTGAAGCTTTCTTT.

Concerning this clonotype itself: A junction boundary mismatches the germline segment, possibly from a read error. The V and J genes are TRBV10-2 and TRBJ1-5; no clear D. This CDR3 has 13 residues. CDR1 is WSHSY and CDR2 is SAAADI in the germline V gene. This chain's CDR3 is CASREAWYQPQHF. CDR3 nucleotide sequence: TGCGCCAGCAGGGAAGCCTGGTATCAGCCCCAGCACTTT.

The rearrangement joins TRBV5-1 to TRBJ2-7; the D gene could be TRBD1 or TRBD2 (6 bases each). V was cut by 4 bases and J by 3 bases, with 14 bases left in between. Germline V gives CDR1 SGHRS, CDR2 YFSETQ. This CDR3 has 14 residues. The CDR3 is CASSGGPGLYEQYF. The CDR3 coding sequence is TGCGCCAGCAGCGGGGGGCCGGGACTCTACGAGCAGTACTTC.

The sample holds many counts of this clonotype. The chain joins TRBV20-1 to TRBJ2-3; 9 bases match TRBD2. Trimming cost V 4 bases and J 0 bases; bases outside gene matches: 5. The germline V gene encodes CDR1 DFQATT and CDR2 SNEGSKA (reference sequence). The CDR3 spans 15 residues. The CDR3 DNA follows: TGCAGTGCTACCCTAGCGGGACCAAGCACAGATACGCAGTATTTT. It specifies CSATLAGPSTDTQYF.

This clonotype was observed many times. The chain has TRBV6-1 and TRBJ1-3, with no clear D. The CDR3 runs to 14 residues. CDR1 and CDR2 (germline): MNHNS, SASEGT. V was trimmed by 2 bases and J by 1 base, leaving 6 bases between them. The CDR3 protein is CASSELWSGNTIYF. DNA for the CDR3: TGTGCCAGCAGTGAACTTTGGTCTGGAAACACCATATATTTT.

Concerning this clonotype itself: At one of its ends the junction is not consistent with the germline gene, which may arise from a read error. The rearrangement uses TRBV11-2 and TRBJ2-7, with TRBD1 as a possible D gene (6 bases). The CDR3 is 11 amino acids. Per germline, CDR1 SGHAT and CDR2 FQNNGV. The CDR3 loop reads CASSSGDSLDF. The CDR3 bases are TGTGCCAGCAGCTCAGGGGATTCACTAGACTTC.

The chain combines TRBV20-1 with TRBJ2-3; D may be TRBD1 (6 bases). Trimming stripped 6 bases from V and 2 bases from J, with 21 bases between. Germline CDR1 DFQATT, CDR2 SNEGSKA (reference sequence). This CDR3 has 16 amino acids. This CDR3 is CSASSPDSGVTDTQYF. In nucleotides, the CDR3 is TGCAGTGCCTCGTCCCCGGACAGCGGAGTCACAGATACGCAGTATTTT.

The V call is TRBV10-2, the J call TRBJ2-1; 12 bases are shared with TRBD2. CDR1 is WSHSY, CDR2 SAAADI, per germline. The trim removed 5 bases at V and 8 bases at J, leaving 7 bases unmatched. The CDR3 covers 15 residues. The CDR3 bases are TGCGCCAGCAGTCTAGCGGGAGGGCCTGGGGATGAGCAGTTCTTC. The encoded protein is CASSLAGGPGDEQFF.

Note on this clonotype: The junction differs from germline at one of its ends, possibly a read error. This chain links TRBV19 with TRBJ2-7; D is uncertain. The germline V gene has CDR1 LNHDA and CDR2 SQIVND (reference sequence). CDR3 length: 15 amino acids. The DNA of the CDR3 is TGTGTCAGTAGTATTATCTTGGGTGGTTACTACGAGCAGTACTTC. It encodes CVSSIILGGYYEQYF.